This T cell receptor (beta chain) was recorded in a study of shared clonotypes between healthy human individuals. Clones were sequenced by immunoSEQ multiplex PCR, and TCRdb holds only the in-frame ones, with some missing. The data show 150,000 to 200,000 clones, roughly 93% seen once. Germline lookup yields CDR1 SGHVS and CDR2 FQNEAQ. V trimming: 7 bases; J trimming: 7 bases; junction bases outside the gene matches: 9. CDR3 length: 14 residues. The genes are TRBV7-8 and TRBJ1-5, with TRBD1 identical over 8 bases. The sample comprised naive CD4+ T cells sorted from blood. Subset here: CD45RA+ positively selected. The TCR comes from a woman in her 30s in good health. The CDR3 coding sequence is TGTGCCAGCAACGTGGATGACAGGGGACAGCCCCAGCATTTT. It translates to CASNVDDRGQPQHF.